The 29 T cell receptor beta chains below all came from one sample that was sequenced in a study of blood T cell repertoires in COVID-19. Clones were read by immunoSEQ multiplex PCR, and TCRdb kept only the in-frame ones, dropping some. The profile covers 200,000 to 300,000 clones, with approximately 90% appearing a single time and 8% to 10% taken by the ten largest. The specimen sequenced was PBMCs or T cells enriched from blood (not recorded which). The origin of the receptors is a man in his forties who had recovered from COVID-19.

The chain has TRBV6-2 or TRBV6-3 and TRBJ2-3; D uncertain. Germline values: CDR1 MNHEY, CDR2 SVGEGT. Trimming pared 1 base from V and 1 base from J, leaving 9 bases between. The CDR3 runs 15 residues. CDR3 region: CASSYWPGGTDTQYF. The CDR3 DNA reads TGTGCCAGCAGTTACTGGCCTGGTGGCACAGATACGCAGTATTTT.

This chain joins TRBV6-6 and TRBJ2-1, with 14 bases aligning to TRBD2. V gave up 4 bases and J gave up 9 bases; unmatched junction bases: 8. The germline V gene has CDR1 MNHNY and CDR2 SVGAGI (reference sequence). The CDR3 is 16 amino acids. Here the CDR3 reads CASSSLTSGRGGEQFF. The CDR3 DNA reads as TGTGCCAGCAGTTCCTTGACTAGCGGGAGGGGCGGTGAGCAGTTCTTC.

The V call is TRBV27, the J call TRBJ1-6; 7 positions agree with TRBD1. V trimming: 5 bases; J trimming: 9 bases; junction bases outside the gene matches: 10. The CDR3 is 15 amino acids. Germline V lookup: CDR1 MNHEY, CDR2 SMNVEV (reference sequence). The CDR3 protein is CASSTLTGIPSPLHF. The CDR3 DNA reads as TGTGCCAGCAGTACCTTGACAGGGATCCCTTCACCCCTCCACTTT.

This chain uses TRBV6-1 with TRBJ1-2; D is unclear. V lost 1 base, J lost 2 bases, and 11 bases lay in between. Germline CDR1 and CDR2: MNHNS and SASEGT. This CDR3 region has 15 residues. The CDR3 reads CASSEELQINYGYTF. In DNA, the CDR3 is TGTGCCAGCAGTGAAGAGTTACAGATCAACTATGGCTACACCTTC.

The chain combines TRBV11-3 with TRBJ1-1; D gene unclear. This CDR3 region has 14 residues. Germline V lookup: CDR1 SGHNT, CDR2 YENEEA. The germline V and J ends were trimmed by 3 bases and 0 bases, with 8 bases remaining between them. CDR3 residues: CASSFAGMNTEAFF. The CDR3 nucleotides read TGTGCCAGCAGCTTTGCAGGAATGAACACTGAAGCTTTCTTT.

The rearrangement links TRBV7-3 to TRBJ2-7; TRBD1 matches 8 bases. Germline V gene data show CDR1 as SGHTA and CDR2 as FQGTGA. V dropped 5 bases and J dropped 3; count of bases not matched to a gene: 6. CDR3 length: 14 amino acids. The CDR3 is CASSPGTGHYEQYF. In nucleotides, the CDR3 is TGTGCCAGCAGCCCGGGGACAGGACACTACGAGCAGTACTTC. Combining the CDR3 with reference TRBV7-3 and TRBJ2-7 gives the whole variable domain GAGVSQTPSNKVTEKGKYVELRCDPISGHTALYWYRQSLGQGPEFLIYFQGTGAADDSGLPNDRFFAVRPEGSVSTLKIQRTERGDSAVYLCASSPGTGHYEQYFGPGTRLTVT.

The DNA for the CDR3 is TGTGCCATCAGTGAGGGGACAGTCACAGATACGCAGTATTTT. Protein product: CAISEGTVTDTQYF. The chain recombines TRBV10-3 with TRBJ2-3, with 7 bases fitting TRBD1. Germline CDR1 and CDR2: ENHRY and SYGVKD. The V segment lost 2 bases and the J segment 2 bases; nucleotides outside the gene matches: 1. The CDR3 is made up of 14 amino acids.

This clone came up once. The chain couples TRBV9 to TRBJ1-6; 8 bases align to TRBD1. The V and J ends lost 6 bases and 7 bases, in that order; junction bases with no gene match: 6. The CDR3 length is 14 residues. Germline V lookup: CDR1 SGDLS, CDR2 YYNGEE. In DNA, the CDR3 is TGTGCCAGCACAGGGGGCGACCCCAATTCACCCCTCCACTTT. This codes for CASTGGDPNSPLHF.

The chain links TRBV6-5 to TRBJ2-1; 8 bases fit TRBD2. CDR1 and CDR2 (germline): MNHEY, SVGAGI. V lost 2 bases to trimming and J lost 2 bases; unmatched junction nucleotides: 2. The CDR3 has 15 residues. The CDR3 loop reads CASSYGGGTYNEQFF. The DNA of the CDR3 is TGTGCCAGCAGTTACGGCGGGGGGACCTACAATGAGCAGTTCTTC.

The J gene is TRBJ1-2, the V gene TRBV2; tentatively, D is TRBD1 (5 bases). V lost 3 bases to trimming and J lost 10 bases, with 15 bases between them. The CDR3 runs to 13 residues. Germline V lookup: CDR1 SNHLY, CDR2 FYNNEI. The DNA for the CDR3 is TGTGCCAGCAGTGATCATATGGACACTGCCTACACCTTC. Amino acid sequence: CASSDHMDTAYTF.

The rearrangement joins TRBV11-2 to TRBJ2-7; possible D gene TRBD2, 5 bases. Germline V gene data show CDR1 as SGHAT and CDR2 as FQNNGV. Trimming stripped 0 bases from V and 3 bases from J, with 21 bases between. The CDR3 is 18 amino acids. The CDR3 region is CASSLDARPGFTDYEQYF. CDR3 DNA sequence: TGTGCCAGCAGCTTAGACGCGAGGCCGGGGTTTACGGACTACGAGCAGTACTTC.

This chain links TRBV7-8 with TRBJ1-2, with 7 bases matching TRBD1. Germline CDR1 SGHVS, CDR2 FQNEAQ. The length of the CDR3 is 17 residues. J gave up 5 bases and V 2 bases, and 14 bases lay outside the gene matches. The CDR3 DNA follows: TGTGCCAGCAGCTTACTCTACAGGGGATCCTTAACATATGGCTACACCTTC. This sequence encodes CASSLLYRGSLTYGYTF. Looking up the rest from reference TRBV7-8 and TRBJ1-2 gives the full variable domain: GAGVSQSPRYKVAKRGQDVALRCDPISGHVSLFWYQQALGQGPEFLTYFQNEAQLDKSGLPSDRFFAERPEGSVSTLKIQRTQQEDSAVYLCASSLLYRGSLTYGYTFGSGTRLTVV.

This sequence joins TRBV3-1 (or the pseudogene TRBV3-2) and TRBJ1-1, with unresolved D. This CDR3 is 15 amino acids long. Germline CDR1 and CDR2: LGHDT and YNNKEL (reference sequence). The V gene lost 0 bases and the J gene lost 1 base, with 9 bases spanning the gap. CDR3 region: CASSQEPEGNTEAFF. The CDR3 DNA is TGTGCCAGCAGCCAAGAGCCGGAGGGGAACACTGAAGCTTTCTTT.

V is TRBV2 and J is TRBJ1-2; D not certain. The CDR3 has 14 residues. CDR1 is SNHLY, CDR2 FYNNEI, per germline. Trimming took 3 bases from V and 5 from J, leaving 13 bases between them. The CDR3 protein is CASSDDQAHYGYTF. The CDR3 nucleotides are TGTGCCAGCAGTGATGACCAGGCCCATTATGGCTACACCTTC.

V is TRBV4-1 and J is TRBJ1-5, with unresolved D. This CDR3 contains 16 residues. Germline V gene lookup returns CDR1 MGHRA and CDR2 YSYEKL. V lost 1 base, J lost 8 bases, and 18 bases lay in between. Written as DNA, the CDR3 is TGCGCCAGCAGCCAAGGGGGTATGAGGGTTTATGAGCCCCAGCATTTT. Its translation: CASSQGGMRVYEPQHF.

The chain is built from TRBV3-1 (or the pseudogene TRBV3-2) and TRBJ1-2; TRBD1 is a possible D gene (6 bases). Trimming pared 3 bases from V and 1 base from J, leaving 24 bases between. Germline V gene data show CDR1 as LGHDT and CDR2 as YNNKEL (reference sequence). The CDR3 is 19 residues long. In DNA, the CDR3 is TGTGCCAGCAGCCATCCCCCGGGGACCAGGGGATACCTTAACTATGGCTACACCTTC. Its translation is CASSHPPGTRGYLNYGYTF.

The V gene is TRBV6-5, the J gene TRBJ2-5; weak D call: TRBD1 (6 bases). Trimming pared 5 bases from V and 5 bases from J, leaving 15 bases between. Germline V gives CDR1 MNHEY, CDR2 SVGAGI. This CDR3 region has 14 residues. Written as DNA, the CDR3 is TGTGCCAGCAGTCCTCAGGGGATAAGTGAGACCCAGTACTTC. Translating gives CASSPQGISETQYF.

This clone showed up just once. The chain carries TRBV29-1 and TRBJ1-1; D gene uncertain. V lost 3 bases and J 4 bases, leaving 6 bases between the germline ends. This CDR3 region has 11 residues. Germline V gives CDR1 SQVTM, CDR2 ANQGSEA. The DNA for the CDR3 is TGCAGCGTTGATCCCGGCACTGAAGCTTTCTTT. Its protein product is CSVDPGTEAFF.

CDR3 sequence: CAWSSGGVSYEQYF. The CDR3 DNA is TGTGCCTGGAGTAGCGGGGGCGTCTCCTACGAGCAGTACTTC. This chain uses TRBV30 with TRBJ2-7; 8 bases align to TRBD2. The CDR3 extends over 14 amino acids. The V gene end was trimmed by 2 bases and the J gene end by 0 bases; junction bases not matched to a gene: 3. The V gene's germline CDR1 is GTSNPN and CDR2 SVGIG (reference sequence).

The genes are TRBV5-1 and TRBJ1-2; a weak D match, TRBD1 (6 bases). V was cut by 2 bases and J by 3 bases, with 8 bases left in between. In germline, CDR1 is SGHRS, CDR2 YFSETQ. The CDR3 sequence is 13 residues long. The CDR3 DNA reads TGCGCCAGCAGCTTCAGGGGATACTATGGCTACACCTTC. It yields the protein CASSFRGYYGYTF. Using reference TRBV5-1 and TRBJ1-2 for the parts outside the CDR3, the full variable domain is KAGVTQTPRYLIKTRGQQVTLSCSPISGHRSVSWYQQTPGQGLQFLFEYFSETQRNKGNFPGRFSGRQFSNSRSEMNVSTLELGDSALYLCASSFRGYYGYTFGSGTRLTVV.

This clone was recorded only once. A read error may produce the germline difference seen at one junction end. The rearrangement links TRBV7-7 to TRBJ2-1; 9 bases are a match to TRBD2. The length of the CDR3 is 15 residues. Germline values: CDR1 SSHAT, CDR2 FNYEAQ (reference sequence). The CDR3 sequence is CASSLDRGGANEQFF. CDR3 coding DNA: TGTGCTAGCAGCTTAGATCGCGGGGGGGCAAATGAGCAGTTCTTC.

The V gene is TRBV9, the J gene TRBJ2-3; a possible D gene is TRBD2 (5 bases). The germline V and J ends were trimmed by 3 bases and 1 base, with 6 bases remaining between them. From germline, CDR1 is SGDLS and CDR2 YYNGEE. CDR3 length: 13 amino acids. CDR3 sequence: CASSEEGTDTQYF. CDR3 nucleotide sequence: TGTGCCAGCAGCGAGGAGGGCACAGATACGCAGTATTTT.

The J gene is TRBJ1-1, the V gene TRBV30, with D maybe TRBD1 (5 bases). The V and J ends lost 5 bases and 0 bases respectively, with 13 bases between them. This CDR3 has 14 residues. Per germline, CDR1 GTSNPN and CDR2 SVGIG (reference sequence). CDR3 amino acids: CAWGQGGLNTEAFF. The CDR3 DNA sequence: TGTGCCTGGGGGCAGGGAGGGTTGAACACTGAAGCTTTCTTT.

This chain connects TRBV4-2 to TRBJ2-5; a weak D match, TRBD2 (6 bases). The CDR3 is made up of 13 amino acids. In germline, CDR1 is LGHNA, CDR2 YNFKEQ. The V gene lost 6 bases and the J gene lost 3 bases, with 11 bases spanning the gap. In DNA, the CDR3 is TGTGCCAGCAGGCCCCCGGGGGAAGAGACCCAGTACTTC. Residues: CASRPPGEETQYF.

CDR3 bases: TGTGCCAGCAGCCGAAACGGACAGGGAAAAGAGACCCAGTACTTC. It codes for CASSRNGQGKETQYF. This chain joins TRBV11-2 and TRBJ2-5; 8 nucleotides agree with TRBD1. Germline loops: CDR1 SGHAT, CDR2 FQNNGV. There are 15 residues in the CDR3. With V trimmed by 5 bases and J by 3 bases, 8 bases remained unmatched.

The V call is TRBV3-1 (or the pseudogene TRBV3-2), the J call TRBJ1-3; D is unclear. Trimming shortened V by 2 bases and J by 0 bases, and 8 bases separated the two germline ends. Germline CDR1 LGHDT, CDR2 YNNKEL (reference sequence). This CDR3 region has 15 residues. The CDR3 spells CASSQRLISGNTIYF. CDR3 DNA sequence: TGTGCCAGCAGCCAAAGACTGATCTCTGGAAACACCATATATTTT.

The chain carries TRBV7-3 and TRBJ2-2, with 12 bases matching TRBD2. The CDR3 spans 16 residues. Losses at the gene ends were 5 bases for V and 6 bases for J; bases not matched to a gene: 7. Germline CDR1 is SGHTA and CDR2 is FQGTGA. The CDR3 DNA reads as TGTGCCAGCAGCACACGGACTAGCGGGAAATCCGGGGAGCTGTTTTTT. Its protein product is CASSTRTSGKSGELFF. The full variable domain, rest sourced from reference TRBV7-3 and TRBJ2-2, is GAGVSQTPSNKVTEKGKYVELRCDPISGHTALYWYRQSLGQGPEFLIYFQGTGAADDSGLPNDRFFAVRPEGSVSTLKIQRTERGDSAVYLCASSTRTSGKSGELFFGEGSRLTVL.

In its sample, this clone was seen once. The chain has TRBV10-3 and TRBJ2-5; 9 bases align to TRBD1. In germline, CDR1 is ENHRY, CDR2 SYGVKD. CDR3 length: 15 residues. Trimming cost V 3 bases and J 4 bases; bases outside gene matches: 6. The CDR3 spells CAISDRPGQGETQYF. The DNA of the CDR3 is TGTGCCATCAGTGATAGACCGGGACAGGGAGAGACCCAGTACTTC.

This sequence joins TRBV7-2 and TRBJ2-3; 9 bases align to TRBD2. CDR1 is SGHTA, CDR2 FQGNSA, per germline. With V trimmed by 2 bases and J by 5 bases, 11 bases remained unmatched. This CDR3 spans 17 amino acids. The CDR3: CASSLLVSGRLLDTQYF. The CDR3 nucleotides read TGTGCCAGCAGCTTATTAGTCAGCGGGAGGCTTTTAGATACGCAGTATTTT. The variable domain in full, with the rest retrieved from reference TRBV7-2 and TRBJ2-3, is GAGVSQSPSNKVTEKGKDVELRCDPISGHTALYWYRQSLGQGLEFLIYFQGNSAPDKSGLPSDRFSAERTGGSVSTLTIQRTQQEDSAVYLCASSLLVSGRLLDTQYFGPGTRLTVL.